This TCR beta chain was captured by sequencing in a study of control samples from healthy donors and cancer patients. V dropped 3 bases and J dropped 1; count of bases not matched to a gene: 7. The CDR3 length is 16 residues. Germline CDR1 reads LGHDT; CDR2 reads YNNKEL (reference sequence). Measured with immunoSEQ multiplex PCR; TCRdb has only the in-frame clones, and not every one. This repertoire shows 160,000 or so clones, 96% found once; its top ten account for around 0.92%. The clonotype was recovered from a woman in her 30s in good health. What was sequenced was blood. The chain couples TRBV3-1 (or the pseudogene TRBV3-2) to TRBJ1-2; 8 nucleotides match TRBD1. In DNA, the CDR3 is TGTGCCAGCAGCCAGGGAAGCAGGGGGCTTAACTATGGCTACACCTTC. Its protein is CASSQGSRGLNYGYTF.